These T cell receptor beta chains were read from a single sample in a study of control samples from healthy donors and cancer patients. Libraries were prepared by immunoSEQ multiplex PCR; TCRdb keeps only in-frame clonotypes and omits some of them. The table includes some 190,000 clones, around 93% detected once. The sequenced sample consisted of blood. Source of these receptors: a man aged 25-45 years in good health. Each CDR3 is given with its conserved first and last residue. D genes are given only for firm matches. Some rows mark clone size as missing; the rest say once, few, many or name a class of expanded clone.

J | V | length | size | D | CDR3 | DNA
TRBJ2-3 | TRBV5-1 | 13 | . | . | CASSTTGTDTQYF | TGCGCCAGCAGTACGACAGGCACAGATACGCAGTATTTT
TRBJ1-1 | TRBV14 | 15 | . | . | CASSHTNQMNTEAFF | TGTGCCAGCAGCCACACGAACCAGATGAACACTGAAGCTTTCTTT
TRBJ2-7 | TRBV9 | 15 | . | . | CASSVEGGFTYEQYF | TGTGCCAGCAGCGTAGAGGGGGGGTTTACCTACGAGCAGTACTTC
TRBJ1-6 | TRBV5-1 | 15 | . | . | CASSHRSSYNSPLHF | TGCGCCAGCAGCCACAGAAGCTCCTATAATTCACCCCTCCACTTT
TRBJ2-7 | TRBV12-1 | 15 | . | . | CASSFASDTTSEQYF | TGTGCCAGCAGCTTTGCGTCCGACACTACATCCGAGCAGTACTTC
TRBJ2-3 | TRBV5-1 | 16 | once | . | CASSLVLRQGGDTQYF | TGCGCCAGCAGCTTGGTTCTTAGACAGGGAGGAGATACGCAGTATTTT
TRBJ1-1 | TRBV7-9 | 11 | . | . | CASSLSAEAFF | TGTGCCAGCAGCTTATCGGCTGAAGCTTTCTTT
TRBJ1-1 | TRBV12-3/TRBV12-4 | 13 | . | . | CATSREWRTEAFF | TGTGCCACCTCTAGGGAGTGGCGGACTGAAGCTTTCTTT
TRBJ1-2 | TRBV20-1 | 15 | . | . | CSASNRAGGEYGYTF | TGCAGTGCTAGTAACCGGGCCGGGGGTGAATATGGCTACACCTTC
TRBJ1-2 | TRBV28 | 14 | . | . | CASSYYRTDYGYTF | TGTGCCAGCAGCTACTATCGAACAGATTATGGCTACACCTTC
TRBJ1-5 | TRBV6-6 | 12 | once | . | CASSFGDQPQHF | TGTGCCAGCAGCTTCGGAGATCAGCCCCAGCATTTT
TRBJ2-1 | TRBV19 | 15 | . | . | CASSIRGQLYNEQFF | TGTGCCAGTAGTATTCGGGGGCAACTCTACAATGAGCAGTTCTTC
TRBJ1-5 | TRBV7-3 | 13 | . | . | CASSLARGQPQHF | TGTGCCAGCAGCCTAGCCCGGGGTCAGCCCCAGCATTTT
TRBJ2-3 | TRBV5-6 | 16 | . | TRBD2 | CASSPGLAGFTDTQYF | TGTGCCAGCAGTCCGGGACTAGCGGGGTTCACAGATACGCAGTATTTT
TRBJ1-1 | TRBV21-1 | 16 | . | . | CASSKGCPWGGTEAFF | TGTGCCAGCAGCAAAGGTTGTCCTTGGGGGGGCACTGAAGCTTTCTTT
TRBJ2-1 | TRBV20-1 | 13 | . | . | CSASIETNNEQFF | TGCAGTGCTAGTATTGAGACCAACAATGAGCAGTTCTTC
TRBJ2-7 | TRBV19 | 15 | . | . | CASSIEEGASYEQYF | TGTGCCAGTAGTATAGAGGAGGGGGCTTCGTACGAGCAGTACTTC
TRBJ2-3 | TRBV19 | 12 | . | . | CASSMATDTQYF | TGTGCCAGTAGTATGGCCACAGATACGCAGTATTTT
TRBJ2-7 | TRBV6-5 | 16 | . | . | CASSYYHGGSSYEQYF | TGTGCCAGCAGTTACTACCATGGGGGCAGCTCCTACGAGCAGTACTTC
TRBJ2-7 | TRBV28 | 13 | . | TRBD1 | CASSRQGPYEQYF | TGTGCCAGCAGTCGACAGGGGCCCTACGAGCAGTACTTC
TRBJ2-2 | TRBV2 | 13 | . | . | CASTTGFTGELFF | TGTGCCAGCACTACAGGGTTCACCGGGGAGCTGTTTTTT
TRBJ2-1 | TRBV5-1 | 13 | . | . | CASSFQGANEQFF | TGCGCCAGCAGCTTTCAAGGGGCCAATGAGCAGTTCTTC
TRBJ1-5 | TRBV7-9 | 16 | few | . | CASSPIDIYSNQPQHF | TGTGCCAGCAGCCCGATTGACATTTATAGCAATCAGCCCCAGCATTTT
TRBJ1-1 | TRBV2 | 15 | . | . | CASRSTGNVNTEAFF | TGTGCCAGCAGGTCTACAGGTAATGTTAACACTGAAGCTTTCTTT
TRBJ1-5 | TRBV27 | 14 | . | . | CASSPRGQNQPQHF | TGTGCCAGCAGTCCACGCGGACAGAATCAGCCCCAGCATTTT
TRBJ1-1 | TRBV3-1/TRBV3-2 | 13 | . | . | CASSRGYDTEAFF | TGTGCCAGCAGCAGGGGTTACGACACTGAAGCTTTCTTT
TRBJ2-2 | TRBV10-1 | 15 | . | TRBD2 | CASSPTSGNTGELFF | TGCGCCAGCAGTCCGACTAGCGGGAACACCGGGGAGCTGTTTTTT
TRBJ2-1 | TRBV25-1 | 13 | . | . | CASRRSGLNEQFF | TGTGCCAGCAGGAGGTCGGGGCTCAATGAGCAGTTCTTC
TRBJ2-3 | TRBV19 | 15 | . | . | CASSRLSASQDTQYF | TGTGCCAGTAGTCGCCTCTCCGCGAGCCAGGATACGCAGTATTTT
TRBJ1-2 | TRBV19 | 17 | . | TRBD1 | CASSLGGPGQGGYGYTF | TGTGCCAGTAGTCTAGGAGGTCCGGGACAGGGCGGCTATGGCTACACCTTC
TRBJ2-2 | TRBV5-5 | 16 | . | . | CASSLVGTQNTGELFF | TGTGCCAGCAGCTTGGTGGGGACCCAGAACACCGGGGAGCTGTTTTTT
TRBJ2-6 | TRBV3-1/TRBV3-2 | 17 | . | TRBD1 | CASSQGTGGTGANVLTF | TGTGCCAGCAGCCAAGGGACAGGGGGAACTGGGGCCAACGTCCTGACTTTC
TRBJ1-4 | TRBV4-1 | 16 | few | TRBD1 | CASSETPGQGNEKLFF | TGCGCCAGCAGCGAGACTCCGGGACAGGGTAATGAAAAACTGTTTTTT
TRBJ1-5 | TRBV12-3/TRBV12-4 | 12 | . | . | CASSLFGQPQHF | TGTGCCAGCAGTTTATTCGGCCAGCCCCAGCATTTT
TRBJ1-4 | TRBV7-9 | 15 | . | TRBD1 | CASSPEGRGIEKLFF | TGTGCCAGCAGCCCAGAAGGCAGGGGGATTGAAAAACTGTTTTTT
TRBJ1-3 | TRBV30 | 15 | . | TRBD1 | CAWIKTDREGNTIYF | TGTGCCTGGATAAAAACCGACAGGGAAGGAAACACCATATATTTT
TRBJ2-1 | TRBV19 | 14 | . | TRBD2 | CASRTSGPDIGQFF | TGTGCCAGCAGGACTAGCGGGCCCGACATCGGGCAGTTCTTC
TRBJ1-2 | TRBV5-1 | 16 | . | . | CASSLGGASSDYGYTF | TGCGCCAGCAGCTTGGGTGGTGCCTCTTCGGACTATGGCTACACCTTC
TRBJ1-1 | TRBV10-1 | 15 | . | . | CASSESFTGMTEAFF | TGCGCCAGCAGTGAGTCATTTACAGGGATGACTGAAGCTTTCTTT
TRBJ1-2 | TRBV3-1/TRBV3-2 | 14 | . | . | CASSLRRGRFGYTF | TGTGCCAGCAGCCTCCGGAGAGGTCGGTTCGGCTACACCTTC
TRBJ1-2 | TRBV11-2 | 11 | . | . | CASSPGWGYTF | TGTGCCAGCAGCCCAGGATGGGGCTACACCTTC